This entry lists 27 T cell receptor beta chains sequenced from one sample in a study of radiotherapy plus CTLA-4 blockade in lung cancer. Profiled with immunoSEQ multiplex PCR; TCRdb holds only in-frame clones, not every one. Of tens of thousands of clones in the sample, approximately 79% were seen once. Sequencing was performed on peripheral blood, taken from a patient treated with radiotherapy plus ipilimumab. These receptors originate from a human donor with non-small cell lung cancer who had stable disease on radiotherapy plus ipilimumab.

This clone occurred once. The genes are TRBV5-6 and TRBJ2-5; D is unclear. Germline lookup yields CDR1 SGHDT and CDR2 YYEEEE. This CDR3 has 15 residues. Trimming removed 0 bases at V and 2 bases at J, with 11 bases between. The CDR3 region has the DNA TGTGCCAGCAGCTTGGGGTACAGCCCACAAGAGACCCAGTACTTC. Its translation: CASSLGYSPQETQYF.

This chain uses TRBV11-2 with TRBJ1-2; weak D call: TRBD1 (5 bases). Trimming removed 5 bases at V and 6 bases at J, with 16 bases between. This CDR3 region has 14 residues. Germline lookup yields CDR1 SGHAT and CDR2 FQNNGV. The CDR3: CASSALRDRHGYTF. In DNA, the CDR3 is TGTGCCAGCAGCGCCCTCCGGGACCGGCATGGCTACACCTTC.

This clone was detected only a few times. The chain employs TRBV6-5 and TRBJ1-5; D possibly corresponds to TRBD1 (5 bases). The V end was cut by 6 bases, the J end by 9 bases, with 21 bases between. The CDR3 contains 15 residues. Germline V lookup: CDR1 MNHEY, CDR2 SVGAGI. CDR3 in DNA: TGTGCCAGCAGCAGCCCTCGGAGGGGCCCGGCGCCCCAGCATTTT. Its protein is CASSSPRRGPAPQHF.

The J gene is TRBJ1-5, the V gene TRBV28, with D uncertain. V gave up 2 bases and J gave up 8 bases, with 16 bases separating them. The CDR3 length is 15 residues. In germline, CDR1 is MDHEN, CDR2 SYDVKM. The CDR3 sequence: CASSLPPGSGKPQHF. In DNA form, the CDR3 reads TGTGCCAGCAGTTTACCCCCAGGTAGTGGGAAGCCCCAGCATTTT.

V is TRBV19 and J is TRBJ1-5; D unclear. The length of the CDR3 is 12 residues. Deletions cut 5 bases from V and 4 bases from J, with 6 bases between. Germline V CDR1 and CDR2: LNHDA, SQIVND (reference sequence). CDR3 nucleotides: TGTGCCAGTAGTCTGTTAAATCAGCCCCAGCATTTT. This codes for CASSLLNQPQHF.

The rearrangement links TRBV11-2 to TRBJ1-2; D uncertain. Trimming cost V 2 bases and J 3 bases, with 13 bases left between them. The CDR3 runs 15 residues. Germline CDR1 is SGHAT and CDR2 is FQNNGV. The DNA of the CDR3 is TGTGCCAGCAGCTTAACTCCGACAACAGACTATGGCTACACCTTC. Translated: CASSLTPTTDYGYTF.

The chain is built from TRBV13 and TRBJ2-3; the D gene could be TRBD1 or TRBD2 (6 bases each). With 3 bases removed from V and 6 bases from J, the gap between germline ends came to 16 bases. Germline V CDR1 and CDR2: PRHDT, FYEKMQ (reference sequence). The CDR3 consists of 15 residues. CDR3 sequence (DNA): TGTGCCAGCAGCTTGGCCCGACGGGGGCGGGATACGCAGTATTTT. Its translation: CASSLARRGRDTQYF.

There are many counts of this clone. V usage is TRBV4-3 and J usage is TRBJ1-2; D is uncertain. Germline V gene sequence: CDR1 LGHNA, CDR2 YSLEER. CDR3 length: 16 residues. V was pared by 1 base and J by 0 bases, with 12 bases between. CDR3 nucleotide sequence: TGCGCCAGCAGCCAAGTTCAAGCGTCGGCTAACTATGGCTACACCTTC. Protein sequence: CASSQVQASANYGYTF.

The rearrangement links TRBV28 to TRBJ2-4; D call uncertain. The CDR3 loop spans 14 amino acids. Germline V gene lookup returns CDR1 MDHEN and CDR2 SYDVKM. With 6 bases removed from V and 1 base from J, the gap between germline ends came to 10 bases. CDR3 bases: TGTGCCAGCAGCCCCGGTGGTGCCAAAAACATTCAGTACTTC. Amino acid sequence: CASSPGGAKNIQYF.

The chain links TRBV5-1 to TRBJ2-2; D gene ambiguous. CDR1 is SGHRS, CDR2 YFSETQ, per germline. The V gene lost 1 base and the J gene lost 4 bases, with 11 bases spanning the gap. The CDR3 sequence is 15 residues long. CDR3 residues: CASSLSTPGTGELFF. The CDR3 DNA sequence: TGCGCCAGCAGCTTGTCTACCCCGGGCACCGGGGAGCTGTTTTTT. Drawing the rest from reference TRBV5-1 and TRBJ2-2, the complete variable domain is KAGVTQTPRYLIKTRGQQVTLSCSPISGHRSVSWYQQTPGQGLQFLFEYFSETQRNKGNFPGRFSGRQFSNSRSEMNVSTLELGDSALYLCASSLSTPGTGELFFGEGSRLTVL.

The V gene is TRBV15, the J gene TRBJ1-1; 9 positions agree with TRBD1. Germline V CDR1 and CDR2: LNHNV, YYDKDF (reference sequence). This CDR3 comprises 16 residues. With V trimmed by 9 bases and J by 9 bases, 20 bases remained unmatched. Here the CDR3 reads CATDSAGTGTGIKAFF. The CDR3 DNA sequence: TGTGCCACAGACAGCGCCGGGACCGGGACAGGGATCAAAGCTTTCTTT.

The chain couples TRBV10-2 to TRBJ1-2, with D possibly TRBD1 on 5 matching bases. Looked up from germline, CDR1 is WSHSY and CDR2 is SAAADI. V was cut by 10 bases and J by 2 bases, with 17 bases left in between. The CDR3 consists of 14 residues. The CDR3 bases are TGCGCCACAACCCTGGGGGGAGACAACTATGGCTACACCTTC. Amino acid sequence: CATTLGGDNYGYTF.

The CDR3 DNA is TGTGCCCCACGCATCTGCGGGGTCCGGGACTACGAGCAGTACTTC. Translation gives CAPRICGVRDYEQYF. This chain uses TRBV6-9 with TRBJ2-7, with D possibly matching TRBD2 (6 bases). This CDR3 has 15 residues. V lost 11 bases and J 3 bases, leaving 23 bases between the germline ends. CDR1 and CDR2 (germline): MNHGY, SVAAGI.

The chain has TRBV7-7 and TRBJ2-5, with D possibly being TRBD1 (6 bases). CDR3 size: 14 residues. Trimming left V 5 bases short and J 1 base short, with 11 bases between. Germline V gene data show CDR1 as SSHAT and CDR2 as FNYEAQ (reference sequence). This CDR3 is CASSLDSFQETQYF. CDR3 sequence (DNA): TGTGCCAGCAGCCTGGACAGTTTCCAAGAGACCCAGTACTTC.

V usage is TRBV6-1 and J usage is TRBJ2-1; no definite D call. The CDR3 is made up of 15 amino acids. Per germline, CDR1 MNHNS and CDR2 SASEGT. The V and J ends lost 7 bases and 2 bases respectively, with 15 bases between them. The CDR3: CASILAQTPYNEQFF. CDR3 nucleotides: TGTGCCAGCATTCTCGCCCAAACCCCCTACAATGAGCAGTTCTTC.

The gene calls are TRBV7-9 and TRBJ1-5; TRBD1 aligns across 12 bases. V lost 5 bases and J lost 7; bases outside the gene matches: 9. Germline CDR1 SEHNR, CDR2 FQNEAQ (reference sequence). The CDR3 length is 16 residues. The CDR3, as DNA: TGTGCCAGCAGCCCCCCCGGGACAGGGGGCGAACAGCCCCAGCATTTT. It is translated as CASSPPGTGGEQPQHF.

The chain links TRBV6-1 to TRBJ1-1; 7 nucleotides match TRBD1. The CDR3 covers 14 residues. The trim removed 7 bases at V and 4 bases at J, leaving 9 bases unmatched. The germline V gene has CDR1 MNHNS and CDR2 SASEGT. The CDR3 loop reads CASNPTGSGTEAFF. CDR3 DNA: TGTGCCAGCAATCCGACAGGGAGTGGCACTGAAGCTTTCTTT.

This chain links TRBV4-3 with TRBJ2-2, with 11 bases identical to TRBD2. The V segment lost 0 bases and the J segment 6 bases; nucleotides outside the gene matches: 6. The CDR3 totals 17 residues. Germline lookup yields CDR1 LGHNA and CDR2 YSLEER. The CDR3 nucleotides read TGCGCCAGCAGCCAAGATCTAGCGGGGGGATCGGCCGGGGAGCTGTTTTTT. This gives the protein CASSQDLAGGSAGELFF.

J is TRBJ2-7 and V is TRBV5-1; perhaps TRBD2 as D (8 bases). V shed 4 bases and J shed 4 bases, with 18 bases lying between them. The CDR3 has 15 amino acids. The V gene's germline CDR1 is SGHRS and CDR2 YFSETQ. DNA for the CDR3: TGCGCCAGCAGCCCAGACAGGGCGGGGGGATACGAGCAGTACGTC. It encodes CASSPDRAGGYEQYV.

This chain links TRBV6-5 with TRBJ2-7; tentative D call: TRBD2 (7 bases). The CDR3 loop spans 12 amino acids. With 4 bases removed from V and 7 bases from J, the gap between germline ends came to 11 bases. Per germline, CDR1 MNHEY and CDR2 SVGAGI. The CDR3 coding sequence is TGTGCCAGCAGTTGGACTAGGGGGGAGCAGTACTTC. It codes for CASSWTRGEQYF.

CDR3 residues: CASSLDRGSGNTIYF. The CDR3 DNA sequence: TGTGCCAGCAGTTTGGACAGGGGGTCTGGAAACACCATATATTTT. The chain carries TRBV7-6 and TRBJ1-3, with 10 bases fitting TRBD1. Trimming cost V 6 bases and J 1 base; bases outside gene matches: 3. The CDR3 extends over 15 amino acids. Germline V gene lookup returns CDR1 SGHVS and CDR2 FNYEAQ.

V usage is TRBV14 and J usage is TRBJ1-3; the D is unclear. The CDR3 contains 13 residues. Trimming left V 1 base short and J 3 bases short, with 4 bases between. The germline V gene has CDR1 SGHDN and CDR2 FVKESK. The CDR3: CASSQAGGNTIYF. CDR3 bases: TGTGCCAGCAGCCAAGCGGGTGGAAACACCATATATTTT. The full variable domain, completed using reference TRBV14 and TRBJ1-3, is EAGVTQFPSHSVIEKGQTVTLRCDPISGHDNLYWYRRVMGKEIKFLLHFVKESKQDESGMPNNRFLAERTGGTYSTLKVQPAELEDSGVYFCASSQAGGNTIYFGEGSWLTVV.

CDR3 residues: CASSESGDSYGYTF. The DNA for the CDR3 is TGTGCCAGCAGTGAAAGCGGGGACAGCTATGGCTACACCTTC. The rearrangement joins TRBV2 to TRBJ1-2, with 7 positions matching TRBD1. J lost 4 bases, V lost 2 bases, and 4 bases had no gene match. CDR1 SNHLY and CDR2 FYNNEI come from the germline V gene. The CDR3 is made up of 14 amino acids. Drawing the rest from reference TRBV2 and TRBJ1-2, the complete variable domain is EPEVTQTPSHQVTQMGQEVILRCVPISNHLYFYWYRQILGQKVEFLVSFYNNEISEKSEIFDDQFSVERPDGSNFTLKIRSTKLEDSAMYFCASSESGDSYGYTFGSGTRLTVV.

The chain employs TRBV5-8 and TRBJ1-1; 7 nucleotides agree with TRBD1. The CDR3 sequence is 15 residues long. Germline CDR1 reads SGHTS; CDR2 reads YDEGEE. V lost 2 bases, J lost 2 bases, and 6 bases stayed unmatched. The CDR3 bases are TGTGCCAGCAGCTTCCCGGGACAGCTCAACACTGAAGCTTTCTTT. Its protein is CASSFPGQLNTEAFF.

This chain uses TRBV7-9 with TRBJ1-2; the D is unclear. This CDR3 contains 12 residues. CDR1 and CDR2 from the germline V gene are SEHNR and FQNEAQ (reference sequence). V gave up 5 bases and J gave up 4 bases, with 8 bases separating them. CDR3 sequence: CASSEGSYGYTF. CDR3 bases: TGTGCCAGCAGCGAGGGATCCTATGGCTACACCTTC.

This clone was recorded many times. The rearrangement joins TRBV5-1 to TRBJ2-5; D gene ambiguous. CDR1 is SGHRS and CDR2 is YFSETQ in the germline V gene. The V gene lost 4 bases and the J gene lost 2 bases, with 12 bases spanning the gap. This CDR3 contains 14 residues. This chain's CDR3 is CASSPGEPQETQYF. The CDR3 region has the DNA TGCGCCAGCAGCCCAGGCGAACCGCAAGAGACCCAGTACTTC.

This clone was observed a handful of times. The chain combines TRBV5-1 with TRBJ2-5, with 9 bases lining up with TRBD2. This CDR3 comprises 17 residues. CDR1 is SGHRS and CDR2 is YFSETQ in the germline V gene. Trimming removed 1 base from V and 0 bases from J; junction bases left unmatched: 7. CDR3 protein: CASSLRRAGGNQETQYF. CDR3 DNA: TGCGCCAGCAGCTTGAGACGGGCGGGGGGGAACCAAGAGACCCAGTACTTC.